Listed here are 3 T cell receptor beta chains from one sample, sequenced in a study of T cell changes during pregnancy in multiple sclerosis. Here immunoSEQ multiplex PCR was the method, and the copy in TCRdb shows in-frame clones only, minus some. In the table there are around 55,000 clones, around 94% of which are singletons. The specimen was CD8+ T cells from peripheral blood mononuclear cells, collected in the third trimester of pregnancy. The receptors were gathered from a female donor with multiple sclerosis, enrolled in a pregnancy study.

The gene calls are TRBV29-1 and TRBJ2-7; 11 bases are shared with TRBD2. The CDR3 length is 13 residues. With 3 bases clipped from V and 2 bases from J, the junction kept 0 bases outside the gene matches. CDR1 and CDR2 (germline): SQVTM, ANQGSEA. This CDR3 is CSVETSGAYEQYF. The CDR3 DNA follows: TGCAGCGTTGAGACTAGCGGGGCCTACGAGCAGTACTTC.

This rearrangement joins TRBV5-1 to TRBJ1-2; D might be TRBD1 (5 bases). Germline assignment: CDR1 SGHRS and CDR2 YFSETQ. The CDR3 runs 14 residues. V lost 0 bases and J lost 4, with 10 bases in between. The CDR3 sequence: CASSLAGVGYGYTF. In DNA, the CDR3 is TGCGCCAGCAGCTTGGCGGGGGTGGGCTATGGCTACACCTTC.

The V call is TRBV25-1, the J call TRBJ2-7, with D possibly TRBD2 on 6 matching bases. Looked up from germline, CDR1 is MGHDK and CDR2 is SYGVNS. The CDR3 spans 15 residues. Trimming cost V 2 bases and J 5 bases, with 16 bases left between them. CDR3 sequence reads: CASSEQTSTVHEQYF. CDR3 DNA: TGTGCCAGCAGTGAACAGACTAGTACGGTCCACGAGCAGTACTTC.